One T cell receptor beta chain is described in this entry. Its cognate antigen is unknown. The sample is drawn from a study of post-analysis software for immune sequencing data. Study context: The cohort encompassed relapsing-remitting, secondary progressive and progressive-relapsing multiple sclerosis disease courses. Regarding the study as a whole: Comparison of patients with controls showed about 5 TRBV segments more frequent in patients, TRBV5-6, TRBV5-1 and TRBV20-1 among them. When the samples were clustered directly with F measure, those that had been prepared in the same batch showed strong co-clustering. Among multiple sclerosis patients, normalized Chao1 diversity was significantly below that of controls.

The V gene end was trimmed by 0 bases and the J gene end by 7 bases; junction bases not matched to a gene: 3. CDR1 MRHNA and CDR2 SNTAGT come from the germline V gene. The CDR3 spans 15 residues. Carried by the TCR beta cDNA libraries were unique molecular identifiers. A population of about 1 to 11 million T cells gave rise to approximately 530,000 cDNA molecules. TCRdb itself ran the PCR reads through MiXCR, one entry per CDR3 protein. The table shows roughly 400,000 distinct CDR3 sequences, with 35% to 45% occurring only once. Sequencing used blood. The chain has TRBV6-4 and TRBJ2-3, with TRBD2 identical over 11 bases. The clonotype comes from a girl aged 2-10 years with multiple sclerosis. CDR3 protein: CASSDSSSGRYTQYF. The CDR3 nucleotides read TGTGCCAGCAGTGACTCCTCTAGCGGGAGGTATACGCAGTATTTT.